The rows below give T cell receptor beta chains drawn from one sample of a study of T cells expressing NK-cell markers. TCRdb reanalyzed the 5' RACE reads, giving one entry per CDR3 protein sequence and no DNA. This table lists fewer than 400,000 distinct CDR3 sequences. Sequenced material: blood T cells: a sorted CD56 or NKG2C T cell subset, CD4+ or CD8+ T cells, or bulk PBMC T cells (not recorded which). The receptors here all came from a man aged 18 to 69 in good health. CDR3s include the opening cysteine and the closing phenylalanine or tryptophan.

j_call: TRBJ1-1
v_call: TRBV6-6
cdr3_aa: CASRHQGWESAFF

j_call: TRBJ1-4
v_call: TRBV5-5
cdr3_aa: CASSFLLGPLNEKLFF

j_call: TRBJ2-7
v_call: TRBV27
cdr3_aa: CASSRGAGVVYEQYF

j_call: TRBJ2-7
v_call: TRBV28
cdr3_aa: CASSAAGTGSDEQYF

j_call: TRBJ2-1
v_call: TRBV5-1
cdr3_aa: CASSKRTSGGPSSYNEQFF

j_call: TRBJ2-7
v_call: TRBV6-1
cdr3_aa: CASQTGGTYEQYF

j_call: TRBJ2-3
v_call: TRBV6-1
cdr3_aa: CASSETRVSTDTQYF

j_call: TRBJ1-1
v_call: TRBV12-3/TRBV12-4
cdr3_aa: CASRTFLPSEAFF

j_call: TRBJ2-6
v_call: TRBV29-1
cdr3_aa: CSVRDTGTSGANVLTF

j_call: TRBJ2-5
v_call: TRBV3-1
cdr3_aa: CASSQDGLAGKETQYF

j_call: TRBJ1-1
v_call: TRBV29-1
cdr3_aa: CSGALDMNTEAFF

j_call: TRBJ2-2
v_call: TRBV6-8
cdr3_aa: CASSYSGTGELFF

j_call: TRBJ2-2
v_call: TRBV12-5
cdr3_aa: CASNSGNTGELFF

j_call: TRBJ2-4
v_call: TRBV28
cdr3_aa: CASRSTGGVLYF

j_call: TRBJ2-2
v_call: TRBV5-5
cdr3_aa: CAYARGVSGELFF

j_call: TRBJ1-3
v_call: TRBV7-8
cdr3_aa: CASSLSRWSSGNTIYF

j_call: TRBJ1-5
v_call: TRBV20-1
cdr3_aa: CSARDPGKDQPQHF